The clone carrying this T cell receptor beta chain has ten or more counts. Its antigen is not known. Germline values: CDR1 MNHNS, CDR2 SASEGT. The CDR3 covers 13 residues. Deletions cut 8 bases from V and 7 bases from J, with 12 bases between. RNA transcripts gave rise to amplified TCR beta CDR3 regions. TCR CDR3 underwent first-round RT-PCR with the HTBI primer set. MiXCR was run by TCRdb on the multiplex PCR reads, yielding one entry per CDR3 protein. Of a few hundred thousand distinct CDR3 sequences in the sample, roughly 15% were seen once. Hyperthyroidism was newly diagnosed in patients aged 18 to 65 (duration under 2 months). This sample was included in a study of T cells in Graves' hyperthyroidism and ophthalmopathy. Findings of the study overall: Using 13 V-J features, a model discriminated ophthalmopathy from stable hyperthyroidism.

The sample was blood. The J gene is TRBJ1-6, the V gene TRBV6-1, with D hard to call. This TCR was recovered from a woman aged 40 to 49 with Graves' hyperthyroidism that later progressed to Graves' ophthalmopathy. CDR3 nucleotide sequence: TGTGCCAGCGCGAGGGAGGGAAATTCACCCCTCCACTTT. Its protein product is CASAREGNSPLHF.